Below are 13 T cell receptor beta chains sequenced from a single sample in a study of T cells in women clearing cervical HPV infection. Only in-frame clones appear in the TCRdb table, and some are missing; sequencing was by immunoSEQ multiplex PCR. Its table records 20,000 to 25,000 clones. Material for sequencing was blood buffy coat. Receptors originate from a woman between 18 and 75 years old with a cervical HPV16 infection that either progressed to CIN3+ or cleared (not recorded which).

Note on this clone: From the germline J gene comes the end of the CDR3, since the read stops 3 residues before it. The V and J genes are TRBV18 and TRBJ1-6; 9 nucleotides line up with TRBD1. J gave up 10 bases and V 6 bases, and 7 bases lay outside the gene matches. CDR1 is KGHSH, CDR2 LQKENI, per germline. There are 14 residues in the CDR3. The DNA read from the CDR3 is TGTGCCAGCTCGCGGGACAGGGAAAACTCACCC. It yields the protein CASSRDRENSP. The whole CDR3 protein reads CASSRDRENSPLHF. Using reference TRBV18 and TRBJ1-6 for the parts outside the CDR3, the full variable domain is NAGVMQNPRHLVRRRGQEARLRCSPMKGHSHVYWYRQLPEEGLKFMVYLQKENIIDESGMPKERFSAEFPKEGPSILRIQQVVRGDSAAYFCASSRDRENSPLHFGNGTRLTVT.

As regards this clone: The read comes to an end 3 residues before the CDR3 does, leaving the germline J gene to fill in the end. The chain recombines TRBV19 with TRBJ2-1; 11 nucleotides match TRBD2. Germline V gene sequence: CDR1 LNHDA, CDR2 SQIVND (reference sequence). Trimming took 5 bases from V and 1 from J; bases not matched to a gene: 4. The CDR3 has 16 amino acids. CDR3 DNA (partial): TGTGCCAGTAGTCCTCGGACTAGCGGGTCCTACAATGAG. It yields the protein CASSPRTSGSYNE. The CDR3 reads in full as CASSPRTSGSYNEQFF.

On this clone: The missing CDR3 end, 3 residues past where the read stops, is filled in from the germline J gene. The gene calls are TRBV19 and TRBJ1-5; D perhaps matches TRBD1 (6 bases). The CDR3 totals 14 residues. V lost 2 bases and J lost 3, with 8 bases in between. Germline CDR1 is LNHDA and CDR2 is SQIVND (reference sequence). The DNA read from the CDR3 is TGTGCCAGTAGTATACGGGACACCAATCAGCCC. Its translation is CASSIRDTNQP. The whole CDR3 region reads CASSIRDTNQPQHF. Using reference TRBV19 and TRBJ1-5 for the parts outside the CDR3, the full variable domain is DGGITQSPKYLFRKEGQNVTLSCEQNLNHDAMYWYRQDPGQGLRLIYYSQIVNDFQKGDIAEGYSVSREKKESFPLTVTSAQKNPTAFYLCASSIRDTNQPQHFGDGTRLSIL.

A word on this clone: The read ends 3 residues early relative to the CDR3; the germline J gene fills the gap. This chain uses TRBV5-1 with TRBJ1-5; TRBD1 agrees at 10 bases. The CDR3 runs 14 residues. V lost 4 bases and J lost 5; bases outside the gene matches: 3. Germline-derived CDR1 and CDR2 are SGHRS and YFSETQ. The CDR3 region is CASSAGQGDQPQHF. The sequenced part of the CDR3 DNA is TGCGCCAGCAGCGCAGGACAGGGGGATCAGCCC.

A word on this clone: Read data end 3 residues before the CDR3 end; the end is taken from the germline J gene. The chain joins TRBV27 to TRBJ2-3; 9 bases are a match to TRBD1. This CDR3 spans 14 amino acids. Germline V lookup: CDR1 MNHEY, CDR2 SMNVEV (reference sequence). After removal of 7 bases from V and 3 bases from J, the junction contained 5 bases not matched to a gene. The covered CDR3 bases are TGTGCCAGCACCCACAGGGGGCTGACAGATACG. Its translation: CASTHRGLTDT. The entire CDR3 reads CASTHRGLTDTQYF.

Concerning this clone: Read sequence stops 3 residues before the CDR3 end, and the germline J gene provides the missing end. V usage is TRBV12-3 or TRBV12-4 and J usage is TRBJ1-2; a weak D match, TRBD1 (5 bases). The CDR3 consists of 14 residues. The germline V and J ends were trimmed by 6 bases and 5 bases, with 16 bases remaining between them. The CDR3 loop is CASRPTGDGYGYTF. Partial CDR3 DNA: TGTGCCAGCAGACCGACGGGGGATGGGTATGGC.

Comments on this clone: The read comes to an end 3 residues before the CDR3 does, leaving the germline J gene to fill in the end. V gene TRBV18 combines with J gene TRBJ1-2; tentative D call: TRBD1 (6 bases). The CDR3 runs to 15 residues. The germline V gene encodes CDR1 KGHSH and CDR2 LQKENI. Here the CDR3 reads CASSPTGDTDYDYTF. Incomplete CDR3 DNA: TGTGCCAGCTCACCGACCGGGGACACAGACTACGAC.

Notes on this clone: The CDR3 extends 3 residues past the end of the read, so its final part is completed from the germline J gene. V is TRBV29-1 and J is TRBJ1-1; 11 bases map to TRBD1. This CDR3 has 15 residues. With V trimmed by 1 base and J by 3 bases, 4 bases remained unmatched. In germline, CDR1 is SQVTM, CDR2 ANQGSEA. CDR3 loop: CSVEGTGGRYTEAFF. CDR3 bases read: TGCAGCGTTGAAGGGACAGGGGGCCGTTACACTGAA.

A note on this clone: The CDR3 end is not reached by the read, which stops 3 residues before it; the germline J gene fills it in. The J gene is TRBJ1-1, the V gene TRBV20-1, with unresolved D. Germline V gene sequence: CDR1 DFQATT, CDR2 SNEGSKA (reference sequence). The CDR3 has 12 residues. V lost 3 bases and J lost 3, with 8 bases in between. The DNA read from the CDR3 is TGCAGTGCTAGTGTCGGGGACACTGAA. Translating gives CSASVGDTE. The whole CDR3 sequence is CSASVGDTEAFF.

The sequenced part of the CDR3 DNA is TGTGCCAGCAGTTCCCGGACTAGCTACAATGAG. It translates to CASSSRTSYNE. The entire CDR3 sequence reads CASSSRTSYNEQFF. The V gene is TRBV28, the J gene TRBJ2-1; 7 bases fit TRBD2. The read halts 3 residues ahead of the CDR3 end, with the missing end drawn from the germline J gene. Germline-derived CDR1 and CDR2 are MDHEN and SYDVKM. The CDR3 is 14 residues long. Unmatched junction bases numbered 3, after V lost 4 bases and J lost 3 bases.

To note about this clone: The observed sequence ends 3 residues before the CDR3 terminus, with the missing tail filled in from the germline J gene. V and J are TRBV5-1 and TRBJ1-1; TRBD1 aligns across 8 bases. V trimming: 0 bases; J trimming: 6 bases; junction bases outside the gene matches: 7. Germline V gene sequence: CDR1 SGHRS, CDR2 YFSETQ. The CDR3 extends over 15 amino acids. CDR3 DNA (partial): TGCGCCAGCAGCTTGGGCCCGACAGGGGCCCCTGAA. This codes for CASSLGPTGAPE. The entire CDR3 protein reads CASSLGPTGAPEAFF.

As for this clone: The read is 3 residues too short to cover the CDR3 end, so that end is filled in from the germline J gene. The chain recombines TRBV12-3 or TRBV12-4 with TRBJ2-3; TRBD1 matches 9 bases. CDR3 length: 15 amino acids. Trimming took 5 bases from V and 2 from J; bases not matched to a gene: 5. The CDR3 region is CASSPGTGTTDTQYF. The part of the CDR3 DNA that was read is TGTGCCAGCAGTCCCGGGACAGGGACCACAGATACG.

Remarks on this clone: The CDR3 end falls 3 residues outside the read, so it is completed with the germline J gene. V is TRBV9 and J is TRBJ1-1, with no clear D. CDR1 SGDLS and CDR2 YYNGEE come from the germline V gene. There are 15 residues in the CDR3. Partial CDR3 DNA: TGTGCCAGCAGCGAGCGACTAGACGGCGGTAGGAAA. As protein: CASSERLDGGRK. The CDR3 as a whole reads CASSERLDGGRKAFF. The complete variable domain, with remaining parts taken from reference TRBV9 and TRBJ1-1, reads DSGVTQTPKHLITATGQRVTLRCSPRSGDLSVYWYQQSLDQGLQFLIQYYNGEERAKGNILERFSAQQFPDLHSELNLSSLELGDSALYFCASSERLDGGRKAFFGQGTRLTVV.